This T cell receptor (beta chain) was documented in a study of HIV-infected patients and healthy controls. Study outcomes and limitations: CMV-associated CDR3s mostly grew nonsignificantly during therapy, while HIV-associated CDR3s declined significantly.

Germline V lookup: CDR1 MNHEY, CDR2 SVGEGT. V lost 5 bases and J lost 6, with 5 bases in between. This CDR3 has 11 residues. Around 450 ng RNA was reverse transcribed with alpha and beta constant-region primers. Each of the alpha and beta chains got its own library through chain-specific third strand synthesis with indices. TCRdb reanalysed the 5' RACE reads using MiXCR and keeps one entry per CDR3 protein. This table holds about 6,600 distinct CDR3 sequences, around 9% found once. Follow-up blood was drawn about 14 weeks, roughly three months, after antiretroviral therapy began. The repertoire came from unfractionated whole blood and reflected all unsorted peripheral T cells. On this clonotype: Its target is unknown.

Sequenced material: blood, taken during antiretroviral therapy. This sequence originates from an adult with HIV infection. The gene calls are TRBV6-2 or TRBV6-3 and TRBJ1-5; D gene unclear. DNA for the CDR3: TGTGCCAGCAGTACCGGTCAGCCCCAGCATTTT. This encodes CASSTGQPQHF.